This T cell receptor beta chain emerged from a study of T cell responses to AZD1222 COVID-19 vaccine. Study-wide results and limits: The study found vaccine-associated CD4 TCRs spanning spike, dominant at 160-218 and 743-854.

The data were produced by immunoSEQ multiplex PCR, yet TCRdb's version contains in-frame clones alone and is incomplete. Here the sample spans more than 95,000 clones, 85% to 90% being singletons. Note on this clone: Its antigen is unidentified.

CDR1 is KGHDR and CDR2 is SFDVKD in the germline V gene. CDR3 length equals 17 residues. Trimming at V came to 1 base and at J to 6 bases, leaving 7 bases not matched to a gene. This clonotype was obtained from an adult who received the AZD1222 COVID-19 vaccine. This sample comprised peripheral blood, obtained 28 days after the second AZD1222 dose. The V and J genes are TRBV24-1 and TRBJ2-1; 11 nucleotides agree with TRBD2. This CDR3 reads CATSDFITSGRTNEQFF. CDR3 bases: TGTGCCACCAGTGATTTCATTACTAGCGGGAGAACCAATGAGCAGTTCTTC.